This TCR beta chain came from a study of OX40 agonist ivuxolimab in advanced cancers. Clones were read by immunoSEQ multiplex PCR, and TCRdb kept only the in-frame ones, dropping some. Of roughly 70,000 clones in the sample, 80% to 90% were seen once. Trimming took 7 bases from V and 4 from J; bases not matched to a gene: 10. The germline V gene has CDR1 SNHLY and CDR2 FYNNEI. The CDR3 extends over 14 amino acids. V usage is TRBV2 and J usage is TRBJ2-7; 7 positions match TRBD1. The sequenced sample was CD4+ or CD8+ T cells sorted from blood, obtained in a trial of the OX40 agonist ivuxolimab. This TCR derives from an adult with an advanced solid tumor such as melanoma, head and neck, liver or kidney cancer. The CDR3 nucleotides are TGTGCCAGCAATTTGAACAGGGGAGAATACGAGCAGTACTTC. Translated, it gives CASNLNRGEYEQYF.